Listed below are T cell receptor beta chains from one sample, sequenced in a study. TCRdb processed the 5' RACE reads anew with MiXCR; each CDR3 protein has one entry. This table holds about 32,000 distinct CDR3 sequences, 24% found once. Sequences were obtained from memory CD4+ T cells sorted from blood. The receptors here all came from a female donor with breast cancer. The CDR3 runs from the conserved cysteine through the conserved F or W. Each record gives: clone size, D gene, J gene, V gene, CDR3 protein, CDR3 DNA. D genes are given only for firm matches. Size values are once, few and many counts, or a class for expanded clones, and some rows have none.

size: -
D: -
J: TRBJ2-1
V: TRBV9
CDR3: CASSVVSSSNEQFF
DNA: TGTGCCAGCAGCGTAGTGTCTTCCTCCAATGAGCAGTTCTTC

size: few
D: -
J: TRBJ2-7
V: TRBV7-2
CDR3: CASHYEQYF
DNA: TGTGCCAGCCACTACGAGCAGTACTTC

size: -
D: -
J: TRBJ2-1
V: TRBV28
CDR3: CASSLRAGNNEQFF
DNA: TGTGCCAGCAGTTTACGGGCAGGGAACAATGAGCAGTTCTTC

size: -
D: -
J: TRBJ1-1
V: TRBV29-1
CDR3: CSVGAGRVTEAFF
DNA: TGCAGCGTTGGGGCGGGGCGGGTCACTGAAGCTTTCTTT

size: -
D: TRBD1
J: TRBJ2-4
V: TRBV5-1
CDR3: CASSGGTGGVSIQYF
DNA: TGCGCCAGCAGCGGAGGGACAGGTGGAGTATCCATTCAGTACTTC

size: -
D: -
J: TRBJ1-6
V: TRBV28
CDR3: CASSLAPEGSSSPLHF
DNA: TGCGCCAGCAGTCTCGCCCCCGAAGGGAGCTCTTCACCCCTCCACTTT

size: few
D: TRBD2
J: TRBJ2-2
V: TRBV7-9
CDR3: CASSTTRLAGGGNTGELFF
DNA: TGTGCCAGCAGCACCACCCGACTAGCGGGAGGTGGGAACACCGGGGAGCTGTTTTTT

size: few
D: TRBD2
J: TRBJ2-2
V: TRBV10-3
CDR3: CAFLGTSGPNTGELFF
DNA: TGTGCCTTCCTCGGGACTAGCGGCCCGAACACCGGGGAGCTGTTTTTT

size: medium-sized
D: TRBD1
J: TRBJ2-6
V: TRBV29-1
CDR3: CSAGQGAYGANVLTF
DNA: TGCAGCGCCGGACAGGGGGCTTATGGGGCCAACGTCCTGACTTTC

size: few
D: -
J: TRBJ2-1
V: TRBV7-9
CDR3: CASSLRALEQFF
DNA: TGTGCCAGCAGCTTGCGGGCCCTTGAGCAGTTCTTC

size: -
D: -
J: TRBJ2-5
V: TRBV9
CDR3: CASSVESETFQETQYF
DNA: TGTGCCAGCAGCGTAGAGAGTGAGACGTTTCAAGAGACCCAGTACTTC

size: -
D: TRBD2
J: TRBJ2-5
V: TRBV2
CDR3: CASSKAGGQETQYF
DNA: TGTGCCAGCAGTAAAGCGGGGGGTCAAGAGACCCAGTACTTC

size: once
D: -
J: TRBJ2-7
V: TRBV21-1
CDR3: CASSKKSSINF
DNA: TGTGCCAGCAGCAAAAAGTCATCCATAAACTTC

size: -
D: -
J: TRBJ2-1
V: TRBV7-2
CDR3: CASSLVDEQFF
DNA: TGTGCCAGCAGCTTAGTGGATGAGCAGTTCTTC

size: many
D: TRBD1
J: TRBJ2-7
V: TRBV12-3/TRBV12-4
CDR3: CASSLQGQRTYEQYF
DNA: TGTGCCAGCAGTCTCCAGGGACAGAGGACCTACGAGCAGTACTTC

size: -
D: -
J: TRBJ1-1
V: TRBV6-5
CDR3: CASSPRQGANTEAFF
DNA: TGTGCCAGCTCACCCAGGCAGGGAGCGAACACTGAAGCTTTCTTT

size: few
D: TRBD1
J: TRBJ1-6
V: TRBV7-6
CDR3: CASSGSQGTPLHF
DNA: TGTGCCAGCAGCGGTTCACAGGGGACACCCCTCCACTTT

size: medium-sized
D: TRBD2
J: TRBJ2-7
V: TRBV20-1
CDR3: CSARDGTSGTYEQYF
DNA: TGCAGTGCTAGAGATGGGACTAGCGGAACCTACGAGCAGTACTTC

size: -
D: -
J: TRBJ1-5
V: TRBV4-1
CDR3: CASSHEAGGQPQHF
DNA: TGCGCCAGCAGCCACGAGGCGGGGGGACAGCCCCAGCATTTT

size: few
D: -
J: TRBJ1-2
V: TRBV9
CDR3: CASSVAPVKNYGYTF
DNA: TGTGCCAGCAGCGTAGCACCAGTGAAGAACTATGGCTACACCTTC

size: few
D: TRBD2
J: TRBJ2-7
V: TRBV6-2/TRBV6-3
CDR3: CASSYRRRSGRSSYEQYF
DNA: TGTGCCAGCAGTTACAGGCGGCGTAGCGGGAGGAGCTCCTACGAGCAGTACTTC

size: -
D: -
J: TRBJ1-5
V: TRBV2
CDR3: CASSERDISNQPQHF
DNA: TGTGCCAGCAGTGAGAGGGACATTAGCAATCAGCCCCAGCATTTT

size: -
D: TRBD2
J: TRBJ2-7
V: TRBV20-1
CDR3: CSAGGDGAYEQYF
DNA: TGCAGTGCCGGGGGGGACGGTGCCTACGAGCAGTACTTC